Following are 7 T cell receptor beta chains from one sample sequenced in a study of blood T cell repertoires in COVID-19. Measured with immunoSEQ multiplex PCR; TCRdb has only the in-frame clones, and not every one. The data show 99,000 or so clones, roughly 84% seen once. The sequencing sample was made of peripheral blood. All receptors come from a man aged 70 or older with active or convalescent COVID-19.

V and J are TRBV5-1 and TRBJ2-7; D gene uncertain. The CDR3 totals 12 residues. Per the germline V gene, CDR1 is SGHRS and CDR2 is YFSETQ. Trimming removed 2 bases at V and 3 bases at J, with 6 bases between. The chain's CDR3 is CASSLTFYEQYF. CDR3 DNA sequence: TGCGCCAGCAGCTTAACATTCTACGAGCAGTACTTC. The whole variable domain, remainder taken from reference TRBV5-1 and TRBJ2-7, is KAGVTQTPRYLIKTRGQQVTLSCSPISGHRSVSWYQQTPGQGLQFLFEYFSETQRNKGNFPGRFSGRQFSNSRSEMNVSTLELGDSALYLCASSLTFYEQYFGPGTRLTVT.

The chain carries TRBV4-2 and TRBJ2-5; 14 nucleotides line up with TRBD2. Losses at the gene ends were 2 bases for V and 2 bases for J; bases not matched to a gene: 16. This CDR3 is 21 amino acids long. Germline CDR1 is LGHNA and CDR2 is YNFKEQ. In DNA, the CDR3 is TGTGCCAGCAGCCAACTACTACGTCCGGGACTAGCGGGGGCCATGCAAGAGACCCAGTACTTC. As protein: CASSQLLRPGLAGAMQETQYF.

In nucleotides, the CDR3 is TGTGCCAGCTCACACGGGACTGAGAGGGGCTACACCTTC. Its translation is CASSHGTERGYTF. The chain links TRBV18 to TRBJ1-2; TRBD1 is a possible D gene (5 bases). CDR3 length: 13 amino acids. V was cut by 4 bases and J by 8 bases, with 14 bases left in between. Germline-derived CDR1 and CDR2 are KGHSH and LQKENI.

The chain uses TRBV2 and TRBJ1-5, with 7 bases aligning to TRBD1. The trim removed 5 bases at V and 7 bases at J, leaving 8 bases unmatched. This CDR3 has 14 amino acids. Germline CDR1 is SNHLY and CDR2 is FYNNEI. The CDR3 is CASSSTGEVQPQHF. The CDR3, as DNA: TGTGCCAGCAGTAGTACAGGGGAGGTGCAGCCCCAGCATTTT. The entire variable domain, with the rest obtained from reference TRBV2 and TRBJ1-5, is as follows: EPEVTQTPSHQVTQMGQEVILRCVPISNHLYFYWYRQILGQKVEFLVSFYNNEISEKSEIFDDQFSVERPDGSNFTLKIRSTKLEDSAMYFCASSSTGEVQPQHFGDGTRLSIL.

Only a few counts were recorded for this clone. The CDR3 region is CAGRDSANYGYTF. Here the CDR3 DNA reads TGTGCCGGACGGGACAGCGCAAACTATGGCTACACCTTC. This chain links TRBV7-9 with TRBJ1-2; 7 nucleotides agree with TRBD1. The CDR3 spans 13 residues. Per germline, CDR1 SEHNR and CDR2 FQNEAQ (reference sequence). Trimming removed 11 bases from V and 2 bases from J; junction bases left unmatched: 8.

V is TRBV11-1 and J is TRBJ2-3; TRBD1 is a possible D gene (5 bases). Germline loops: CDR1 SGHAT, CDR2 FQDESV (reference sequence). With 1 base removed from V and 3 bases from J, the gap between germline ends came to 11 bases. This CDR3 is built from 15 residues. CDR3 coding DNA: TGTGCCAGCAGCTTAGGGGGCCTGGGGACAGATACGCAGTATTTT. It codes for CASSLGGLGTDTQYF.

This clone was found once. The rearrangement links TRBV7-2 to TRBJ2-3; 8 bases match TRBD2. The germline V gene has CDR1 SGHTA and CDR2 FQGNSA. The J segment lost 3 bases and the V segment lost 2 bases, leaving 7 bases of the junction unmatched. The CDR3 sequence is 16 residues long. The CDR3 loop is CASSLIAGGGTDTQYF. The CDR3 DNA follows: TGTGCCAGCAGCTTAATTGCGGGGGGTGGGACAGATACGCAGTATTTT. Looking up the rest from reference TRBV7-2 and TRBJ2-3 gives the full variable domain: GAGVSQSPSNKVTEKGKDVELRCDPISGHTALYWYRQSLGQGLEFLIYFQGNSAPDKSGLPSDRFSAERTGGSVSTLTIQRTQQEDSAVYLCASSLIAGGGTDTQYFGPGTRLTVL.